These T cell receptor beta chains were read from a single sample in a study of beta chain features in type 1 diabetes. Data came from immunoSEQ multiplex PCR; TCRdb stores just in-frame clones and leaves some out. Of about half a million clones listed, roughly 10% were seen once; the top ten hold more than 0.045%. Material for sequencing was naive CD4+ T cells from blood. The receptor source for this set is a young woman in good health. The CDR3 runs from the conserved cysteine through the conserved F or W. A D gene is named only where the DNA matches it firmly. The size entry is marked missing in some rows and otherwise reads once, few, many or a size class.

V gene	D gene	clone size	J gene	CDR3 DNA	CDR3 protein
TRBV4-1	TRBD2	-	TRBJ2-5	TGCGCCAGCAGTTGGGCTAGCGGTCCACAAGAGACCCAGTACTTC	CASSWASGPQETQYF
TRBV9	-	few	TRBJ1-5	TGTGCCAGCAGCGCGGGGGACACCAATCAGCCCCAGCATTTT	CASSAGDTNQPQHF
TRBV7-2	-	-	TRBJ2-3	TGTGCCAGCAGCCCTTCCGGGAGACCAGATACGCAGTATTTT	CASSPSGRPDTQYF
TRBV5-1	-	few	TRBJ2-1	TGCGCCAGCAGCTTGGAACCTGATGGCTACAATGAGCAGTTCTTC	CASSLEPDGYNEQFF
TRBV28	-	many	TRBJ2-5	TGTGCCAGCAGTTTCGCCGAGACCCAGTACTTC	CASSFAETQYF
TRBV20-1	-	-	TRBJ1-2	TGCAGTGCTAGTCCTGACAGGGGCTACACCTTC	CSASPDRGYTF
TRBV19	-	-	TRBJ1-4	TGTGCCAGTAGTATGCAGGCAACTAATGAAAAACTGTTTTTT	CASSMQATNEKLFF
TRBV4-1	-	-	TRBJ1-4	TGCGCCAGCAGCCACCCTTTGTCGCAGGAAGGGGAAAAACTGTTTTTT	CASSHPLSQEGEKLFF
TRBV7-2	-	-	TRBJ2-7	TGTGCCAGCAGCAAAGATCTGTTACGTGGGAGCTCCTACGAGCAGTACTTC	CASSKDLLRGSSYEQYF
TRBV7-7	TRBD1	-	TRBJ1-4	TGTGCCAGCAGCTTAGGCGACAGGGTACGACGTGAAAAACTGTTTTTT	CASSLGDRVRREKLFF
TRBV14	-	few	TRBJ1-6	TGTGCCAGCAGCCAGGGGTACTCACCCCTCCACTTT	CASSQGYSPLHF
TRBV11-3	-	few	TRBJ2-7	TGTGCCAGCAGCAATACCTACGAGCAGTACTTC	CASSNTYEQYF
TRBV7-2	TRBD1	few	TRBJ1-2	TGTGCCAGCAGGGACAGGGACAAAAACTATGGCTACACCTTC	CASRDRDKNYGYTF
TRBV5-4	-	few	TRBJ2-3	TGTGCCAGCAGCTTGGCTGCGGCTCTGCGAGATACGCAGTATTTT	CASSLAAALRDTQYF
TRBV29-1	-	few	TRBJ2-5	TGCAGCGTTGACCTGACTAGGGAAGAGACCCAGTACTTC	CSVDLTREETQYF
TRBV7-9	TRBD2	-	TRBJ2-1	TGTGCCAGCAGCACGACTAGCCGGACCAAATGGGCCCACAATGAGCAGTTCTTC	CASSTTSRTKWAHNEQFF
TRBV9	-	few	TRBJ1-3	TGTGCCAGCAGCGTAGGAGGCATGCAGGGAGGAAACACCATATATTTT	CASSVGGMQGGNTIYF
TRBV10-2	TRBD1	-	TRBJ2-3	TGCGCCAGCAGCCTTGACAGGGGGGACACAGATACGCAGTATTTT	CASSLDRGDTDTQYF
TRBV2	TRBD2	few	TRBJ2-5	TGTGCCAGCACCCGAACGCGGGGGGGCCAAGAGACCCAGTACTTC	CASTRTRGGQETQYF
TRBV7-8	-	few	TRBJ2-3	TGTGCCAGCAGAGCAAGTCGGGGGCGCCTCACAGATACGCAGTATTTT	CASRASRGRLTDTQYF
TRBV18	-	-	TRBJ1-5	TGTGCCAGCTCCCCCGACTGGGATCGCAATCAGCCCCAGCATTTT	CASSPDWDRNQPQHF
TRBV27	-	-	TRBJ2-5	TGTGCCAGCAGTCTCACGGCGGACGGTAGACGACAAGAGACCCAGTACTTC	CASSLTADGRRQETQYF
TRBV29-1	TRBD1	few	TRBJ1-1	TGCAGCGTGGACAGGGGGCGGACTGAAGCTTTCTTT	CSVDRGRTEAFF
TRBV7-3	-	few	TRBJ2-3	TGTGCCAGCAGCTTAGGGGGCAGTTCAATGGTATTT	CASSLGGSSMVF
TRBV9	TRBD1	few	TRBJ1-5	TGTGCCAGCAGCGTAGGAGGACAGGGGCCTAATCAGCCCCAGCATTTT	CASSVGGQGPNQPQHF
TRBV30	-	-	TRBJ1-2	TGTGCCTGGAGTCCTTCTAACTATGGCTACACCTTC	CAWSPSNYGYTF
TRBV4-3	-	-	TRBJ2-1	TGCGCCAGCAGCCCTAGGGTCCATTGGGATGAGCAGTTCTTC	CASSPRVHWDEQFF
TRBV9	TRBD2	-	TRBJ2-1	TGTGCCAGCAGCGTCCTAGCGGGCTCCTACAATGAGCAGTTCTTC	CASSVLAGSYNEQFF
TRBV6-5	TRBD2	-	TRBJ2-5	TGTGCCAGCAGTTACAGCGGGACTAGCGGGTCAGAGACCCAGTACTTC	CASSYSGTSGSETQYF
TRBV7-9	-	-	TRBJ2-3	TGTGCCAGCAGCTCGGTATTAGTTTTTAGGGGAGATACGCAGTATTTT	CASSSVLVFRGDTQYF
TRBV5-4	-	-	TRBJ2-1	TGTGCCAGCAGCTTGGCCGGAAGGGGCAAAGGCGGTGAGCAGTTCTTC	CASSLAGRGKGGEQFF
TRBV20-1	-	-	TRBJ1-2	TGCAGTGCTAGAGATCTCCGTGGCTACACCTTC	CSARDLRGYTF
TRBV4-1	TRBD1	few	TRBJ1-1	TGCGCCAGCAGCCGAGACAGGGGAACGTACACTGAAGCTTTCTTT	CASSRDRGTYTEAFF
TRBV27	-	few	TRBJ2-1	TGTGCCAGCAGTTTATTATCGGGTCCTGAGCAGTTCTTC	CASSLLSGPEQFF
TRBV4-1	-	few	TRBJ2-5	TGCGCCAGCAGTCAAGGGATAGTGGAGACCCAGTACTTC	CASSQGIVETQYF
TRBV4-2	-	few	TRBJ2-7	TGTGCCAGCAGCCAAGAGAGGAATTCATACGAGCAGTACTTC	CASSQERNSYEQYF
TRBV18	-	-	TRBJ1-1	TGTGCCAGCTCACCTGGACCGGGAAGTAACACTGAAGCTTTCTTT	CASSPGPGSNTEAFF